The 6 T cell receptor beta chains below were found in one sample sequenced in a study of blood T cells in healthy people across ages. Sample-barcoded 5' priming and a J-beta primer mix drove a second PCR of roughly 6 to 12 cycles. MiXCR, applied by TCRdb to the 5' RACE reads, yields one record per CDR3 protein. The sample has about 1,000,000 distinct CDR3 sequences, 45% seen once. Source material: blood. All receptors derive from a woman in her sixties in good health.

The rearrangement uses TRBV12-3 or TRBV12-4 and TRBJ2-3; no definite D call. The CDR3 spans 15 residues. Between the trimmed V and J ends, which lost 4 bases and 2 bases, there was a span of 13 bases. In DNA, the CDR3 is TGTGCCAGCAGTTGCGGCCAGGCGGCCACAGATACGCAGTATTTT. Protein sequence: CASSCGQAATDTQYF.

This clonotype was seen only a few times. The chain links TRBV7-9 to TRBJ2-3; no firm D call. This CDR3 has 18 amino acids. Trimming shortened V by 8 bases and J by 3 bases, and 27 bases separated the two germline ends. Germline CDR1 is SEHNR and CDR2 is FQNEAQ (reference sequence). The CDR3 region has the DNA TGTGCCAGCGGCTGGGTGCTCCCCCGTGGGGATGGTACAGATACGCAGTATTTT. It is translated as CASGWVLPRGDGTDTQYF.

The chain employs TRBV5-6 and TRBJ2-3, with D perhaps TRBD1 (6 bases). The V end was cut by 2 bases, the J end by 3 bases, with 13 bases between. This CDR3 is built from 15 residues. Germline CDR1 and CDR2: SGHDT and YYEEEE. Here the CDR3 reads CASSFLQGMTDTQYF. CDR3 sequence (DNA): TGTGCCAGCAGCTTTCTACAGGGAATGACAGATACGCAGTATTTT.

This clonotype was counted only a few times. This chain links TRBV25-1 with TRBJ1-2; D gene unclear. V lost 3 bases to trimming and J lost 2 bases, with 10 bases between them. Germline CDR1 and CDR2: MGHDK and SYGVNS. CDR3 size: 14 residues. The CDR3, as DNA: TGTGCCAGCAGTGAGTCGGGAGGGAACTATGGCTACACCTTC. Translating it yields CASSESGGNYGYTF.

The rearrangement joins TRBV5-4 to TRBJ2-1; D not certain. From germline, CDR1 is SGHNT and CDR2 YYREEE (reference sequence). Trimming took off 1 base at V and 7 bases at J, with 9 bases between the two ends. This CDR3 region has 13 residues. The CDR3 DNA reads TGTGCCAGCAGCTTGAGCGCGCAGAATGAGCAGTTCTTC. Translated, it gives CASSLSAQNEQFF.

On this clonotype itself: A much larger clone differs from this one at a single base, so this may be a read error. The rearrangement links TRBV7-9 to TRBJ2-7; TRBD2 aligns across 9 bases. CDR1 and CDR2 (germline): SEHNR, FQNEAQ (reference sequence). This CDR3 spans 15 amino acids. Trimming at V came to 5 bases and at J to 5 bases, leaving 10 bases not matched to a gene. CDR3 in amino acids: CASSHRQREVDEQYF. In DNA form, the CDR3 reads TGTGCCAGCAGCCACCGACAGCGGGAGGTGGACGAGCAGTACTTC.